There are a few counts of the clone carrying this T cell receptor beta chain. Germline CDR1 MNHEY, CDR2 SVGAGI. This CDR3 is built from 16 residues. V was shortened by 6 bases and J by 2 bases, with 17 bases between the two germline ends. These data originate in a study of patients and donors after allogeneic stem cell transplantation. From the RT-PCR reads, TCRdb called clonotypes with MiXCR, one entry per CDR3 protein. The top ten clones hold just under 50% of a sample with some 21,000 distinct CDR3 sequences, about 30% of them seen once. The source of this sequence is a human donor who was either an allogeneic HSCT recipient or a stem cell or donor lymphocyte infusion donor (not recorded which). It is not recorded whose cells these are; they may come from a transplant donor. J is TRBJ1-5 and V is TRBV6-5; possible D gene TRBD1, 6 bases. The sequenced material came from blood, either unsorted or a sorted T cell fraction (not recorded which). CDR3 coding DNA: TGTGCCAGCAGACCATCAGGGGCCCTAGGCAATCAGCCCCAGCATTTT. Its translation is CASRPSGALGNQPQHF.